This T cell receptor (beta chain) was observed in a study of blood T cell repertoires in COVID-19. Looking at the study overall: COVID-19 samples, acute and convalescent, were from the United States, Italy and Spain. PBMCs, B-cell-depleted T cells, or T cells were the source of the cDNA or gDNA that made up the material.

Per the original methods: Amplification of reference gene primers was used by the study to estimate nucleated cell counts. The assay was immunoSEQ multiplex PCR, and TCRdb's table has in-frame clones only and misses some. Clone size and V and J calls were adopted from that table, with D and trimming inferred from the DNA. The table has roughly 250,000 clones, around 88% seen once. The V end lost 7 bases, the J end lost 2 bases, and 18 bases lay between the germline ends. Germline CDR1 SNHLY, CDR2 FYNNEI. The CDR3 extends over 16 amino acids. This sequence joins TRBV2 and TRBJ2-4, with D possibly TRBD1 on 7 matching bases. This TCR was recovered from a woman aged 35 to 49 with acute COVID-19. Input material: PBMCs or T cells enriched from blood (not recorded which). CDR3 bases: TGTGCCAGCACCTCAGGAGGGGGCAACTCCAAAAACATTCAGTACTTC. Protein sequence: CASTSGGGNSKNIQYF.